This T cell receptor (beta chain) was documented in a study of low-dose radiotherapy and immunotherapy resistance in tumors. Time point noted: after trial treatment. Treatment noted: LDRT plus nivolumab, ipilimumab, low-dose cyclophosphamide and aspirin (RACIN trial). The germline V gene encodes CDR1 MNHEY and CDR2 SMNVEV (reference sequence). V lost 9 bases, J lost 0 bases, and 18 bases lay in between. The CDR3 is 16 residues long. cDNA synthesis used a TRAV/TRBV-specific primer set for both chains. TCR amplification involved about 19 PCR cycles with a constant-region primer and V-primer adapter. TCRdb re-derived calls from the reads in MiXCR, one entry per CDR3 protein. The sample lists about 58,000 distinct CDR3 sequences; roughly 23% were seen once. This clonotype was seen repeatedly, ten times or more.

The chain employs TRBV27 and TRBJ2-1; tentative D call: TRBD1 (5 bases). The input for sequencing was PBMCs, taken after low-dose radiotherapy plus immunotherapy. This clonotype was sampled from a male donor with prostate cancer. This chain's CDR3 is CASSSGILSSYNEQFF. The CDR3 DNA sequence: TGTGCCAGTTCCTCAGGGATCCTCAGCTCCTACAATGAGCAGTTCTTC.